Following are 8 T cell receptor beta chains from one sample sequenced in a study of blood T cell repertoires in COVID-19. Only in-frame clones appear in the TCRdb table, and some are missing; sequencing was by immunoSEQ multiplex PCR. The sample has 91,000 or so clones, about 83% seen once; the top ten hold 15%. Sample: peripheral blood. These receptors were taken from a human donor in a cohort sampled during active COVID-19.

The chain uses TRBV20-1 and TRBJ1-2; D perhaps matches TRBD1 (5 bases). The ends were cut back, 3 bases at V and 2 bases at J, with 13 bases in the middle. CDR1 is DFQATT, CDR2 SNEGSKA, per germline (reference sequence). This CDR3 has 14 amino acids. CDR3 nucleotides: TGCAGTGCTAGTTTCGCAGGGCACAACTATGGCTACACCTTC. It encodes CSASFAGHNYGYTF.

The chain carries TRBV30 and TRBJ1-1; D is ambiguous. Trimming left V 3 bases short and J 3 bases short, with 11 bases between. Germline-derived CDR1 and CDR2 are GTSNPN and SVGIG (reference sequence). The CDR3 covers 13 residues. The CDR3 DNA sequence: TGTGCCTGGAGGGGGAAGGAGGACACTGAAGCTTTCTTT. Encoded protein: CAWRGKEDTEAFF.

The V call is TRBV5-1, the J call TRBJ1-2; D ambiguous. Trimming removed 0 bases at V and 3 bases at J, with 6 bases between. The germline CDR1 and CDR2 sequences are SGHRS and YFSETQ. The CDR3 extends over 13 amino acids. CDR3 DNA sequence: TGCGCCAGCAGCTTGGGGACTCACTATGGCTACACCTTC. Its protein is CASSLGTHYGYTF. The full variable domain, with the rest looked up from reference TRBV5-1 and TRBJ1-2, is KAGVTQTPRYLIKTRGQQVTLSCSPISGHRSVSWYQQTPGQGLQFLFEYFSETQRNKGNFPGRFSGRQFSNSRSEMNVSTLELGDSALYLCASSLGTHYGYTFGSGTRLTVV.

V and J are TRBV6-5 and TRBJ2-1, with TRBD2 identical over 9 bases. V dropped 3 bases and J dropped 5; count of bases not matched to a gene: 8. This CDR3 is 16 amino acids long. The germline V gene encodes CDR1 MNHEY and CDR2 SVGAGI. In DNA form, the CDR3 reads TGTGCCAGCAGTTATCTGCGCGGGGGGGGTCACAATGAGCAGTTCTTC. Its protein is CASSYLRGGGHNEQFF.

The CDR3, as DNA: TGTGCCAGCAGCTACGGAAAGGTGCAGGTCGAGCAGTACTTC. It yields the protein CASSYGKVQVEQYF. The chain uses TRBV5-6 and TRBJ2-7; no reliable D call. This CDR3 contains 14 residues. With 3 bases removed from V and 6 bases from J, the gap between germline ends came to 16 bases. The germline V gene has CDR1 SGHDT and CDR2 YYEEEE.

Written as DNA, the CDR3 is TGTGCCAGCAGCTTAGTAGGACAGCCGAACACCGGGGAGCTGTTTTTT. Translating it yields CASSLVGQPNTGELFF. This sequence joins TRBV11-2 and TRBJ2-2, with D possibly matching TRBD1 (6 bases). CDR1 is SGHAT and CDR2 is FQNNGV in the germline V gene. This CDR3 contains 16 residues. Deletions cut 1 base from V and 0 bases from J, with 9 bases between. Based on the CDR3 plus reference TRBV11-2 and TRBJ2-2, the full variable domain is EAGVAQSPRYKIIEKRQSVAFWCNPISGHATLYWYQQILGQGPKLLIQFQNNGVVDDSQLPKDRFSAERLKGVDSTLKIQPAKLEDSAVYLCASSLVGQPNTGELFFGEGSRLTVL.

This clone has a handful of counts. The chain joins TRBV7-3 to TRBJ1-6, with D uncertain. Germline V gene sequence: CDR1 SGHTA, CDR2 FQGTGA. CDR3 length equals 15 residues. The V end was cut by 3 bases, the J end by 7 bases, with 13 bases between. As DNA, the CDR3 is TGTGCCAGCAGCTTGAGTGCAGGCCTCAATTCACCCCTCCACTTT. The encoded protein is CASSLSAGLNSPLHF.

The chain employs TRBV27 and TRBJ2-7, with D possibly matching TRBD1 (6 bases). The CDR3 is made up of 14 amino acids. V lost 5 bases and J lost 2, with 13 bases in between. Germline V CDR1 and CDR2: MNHEY, SMNVEV (reference sequence). CDR3 region: CASSPQGLAYEQYF. In DNA, the CDR3 is TGTGCCAGCAGTCCGCAGGGGTTGGCCTACGAGCAGTACTTC.